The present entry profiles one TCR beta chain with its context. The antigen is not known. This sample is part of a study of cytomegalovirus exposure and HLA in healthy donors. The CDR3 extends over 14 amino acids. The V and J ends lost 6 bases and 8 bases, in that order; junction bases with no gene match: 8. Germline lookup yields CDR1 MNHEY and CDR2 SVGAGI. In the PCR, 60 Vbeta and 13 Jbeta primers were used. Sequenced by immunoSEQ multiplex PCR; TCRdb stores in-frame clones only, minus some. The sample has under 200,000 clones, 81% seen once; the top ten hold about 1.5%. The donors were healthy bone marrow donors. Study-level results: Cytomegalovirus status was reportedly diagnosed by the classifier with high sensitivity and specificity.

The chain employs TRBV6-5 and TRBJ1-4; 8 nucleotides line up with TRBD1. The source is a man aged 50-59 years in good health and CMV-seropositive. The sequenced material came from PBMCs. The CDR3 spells CASSVGQGGEKLFF. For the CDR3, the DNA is TGTGCCAGCAGCGTAGGACAGGGTGGAGAAAAACTGTTTTTT.